These T cell receptor beta chains were read from a single sample in a study of T cell changes during pregnancy in multiple sclerosis. Only in-frame clones appear in the TCRdb table, and some are missing; sequencing was by immunoSEQ multiplex PCR. Of tens of thousands of clones listed, 80% to 90% were seen once; the top ten hold over 1%. Material: CD4+ T cells from peripheral blood mononuclear cells, obtained after pregnancy. Receptors originate from a female donor with multiple sclerosis, enrolled in a pregnancy study. Each CDR3 is given with its conserved first and last residue. D genes are given only for firm matches. Expanded clones get a size class; other rows say once, few or many, or leave the size out.

V	J	D	size	DNA	CDR3
TRBV11-2	TRBJ1-2	TRBD1	-	TGTGCCAGCAGCCGGGGACAGGTGGCGGGTGGCTACACCTTC	CASSRGQVAGGYTF
TRBV29-1	TRBJ2-3	TRBD1	-	TGCAGCGTGAAGGGGACAGAGTCCTCTAGCACAGATACGCAGTATTTT	CSVKGTESSSTDTQYF
TRBV5-1	TRBJ1-4	TRBD1	-	TGCGCCAGCAGCCGGGACAGGGGCAAGGAAAAACTGTTTTTT	CASSRDRGKEKLFF
TRBV6-5	TRBJ1-1	-	few	TGTGCCAGCAGTTCCCCAGGTAGCACTGAAGCTTTCTTT	CASSSPGSTEAFF
TRBV6-6	TRBJ1-4	-	-	TGTGCCAGCAGTTTGGCCCGAAATGAAAAACTGTTTTTT	CASSLARNEKLFF
TRBV28	TRBJ2-2	-	-	TGTGCCAGCAGCAAAAACAGGGCCGGGGAGCTGTTTTTT	CASSKNRAGELFF
TRBV5-4	TRBJ1-2	TRBD1	-	TGTGCCAGCAGCCCCCCCTGGGACAGAGCCAACTATGGCTACACCTTC	CASSPPWDRANYGYTF
TRBV4-3	TRBJ1-1	TRBD1	-	TGCGCCAGCAGCCGCGGACAGGCCGGGGGCACTGAAGCTTTCTTT	CASSRGQAGGTEAFF
TRBV19	TRBJ2-7	TRBD2	-	TGTGCCAGTAGTATTGGGGGACTAGCGGGAGCGGGCTACGAGCAGTACTTC	CASSIGGLAGAGYEQYF
TRBV7-9	TRBJ2-6	-	-	TGTGCCAGCAGCTTAGCAGAATGGCAGGCTAACTCTGGGGCCAACGTCCTGACTTTC	CASSLAEWQANSGANVLTF
TRBV30	TRBJ1-2	-	-	TGTGCCTGGAGCCCCCATTACACCACATTCTATGGCTACACCTTC	CAWSPHYTTFYGYTF
TRBV7-9	TRBJ2-2	TRBD2	once	TGTGCCAGCAGTCCTAGCGGGAGGGAAGCCGGGGAGCTGTTTTTT	CASSPSGREAGELFF
TRBV11-2	TRBJ1-1	TRBD1	-	TGTGCCAGCAGCTTAGTACCCACAGGGGCGGTAAACACTGAAGCTTTCTTT	CASSLVPTGAVNTEAFF
TRBV28	TRBJ1-1	-	-	TGTGCCAGCAGTTATCCAGGGAACGAATACACTGAAGCTTTCTTT	CASSYPGNEYTEAFF
TRBV19	TRBJ1-1	-	-	TGTGCCAGTAGTATAGAATTGCGAGGAGCTGAAGCTTTCTTT	CASSIELRGAEAFF
TRBV7-6	TRBJ2-1	-	-	TGTGCCAGCAGCCCAACTCAATCGATCTACAATGAGCAGTTCTTC	CASSPTQSIYNEQFF
TRBV14	TRBJ2-7	-	-	TGTGCCAGCAGCCAGGGTCTAGCGTGGACCTCCTACGAGCAGTACTTC	CASSQGLAWTSYEQYF